These 5 T cell receptor beta chains share one sample of origin, sequenced in a study of blood T cells in healthy people across ages. Using a J-beta primer mix together with a sample-barcoded 5' primer, a second PCR was run for roughly 6 to 12 cycles. From the 5' RACE reads, TCRdb called clonotypes with MiXCR, one entry per CDR3 protein. The table has about 1.7 million distinct CDR3 sequences, roughly 28% seen once. The material sequenced was blood. These receptors were obtained from a woman younger than 45 in good health.

The rearrangement joins TRBV14 to TRBJ2-1, with D uncertain. V lost 1 base to trimming and J lost 1 base, with 11 bases between them. Germline V lookup: CDR1 SGHDN, CDR2 FVKESK. The CDR3 totals 16 residues. CDR3 in amino acids: CASSQVGSASYNEQFF. For the CDR3, the DNA is TGTGCCAGCAGCCAAGTAGGCTCCGCTTCCTACAATGAGCAGTTCTTC.

This clonotype was detected a few times. The chain carries TRBV7-9 and TRBJ2-7; possible D gene TRBD1, 6 bases. The V gene lost 5 bases and the J gene lost 2 bases, with 16 bases spanning the gap. The CDR3 extends over 15 amino acids. Germline CDR1 reads SEHNR; CDR2 reads FQNEAQ (reference sequence). Here the CDR3 reads CASSPVRQGTYEQYF. The CDR3 nucleotides read TGTGCCAGCAGCCCCGTCCGGCAGGGGACCTACGAGCAGTACTTC.

The V gene is TRBV7-2, the J gene TRBJ2-5; 9 bases match TRBD1. In germline, CDR1 is SGHTA, CDR2 FQGNSA. V was clipped by 0 bases and J by 4 bases; unmatched bases: 6. The CDR3 totals 16 residues. The CDR3 here is CASSLAPGQGGETQYF. CDR3 coding DNA: TGTGCCAGCAGCTTAGCTCCGGGACAGGGTGGAGAGACCCAGTACTTC.

At least ten counts were recorded for this clonotype. The V call is TRBV10-3, the J call TRBJ1-1; 9 nucleotides align to TRBD1. Germline V gene lookup returns CDR1 ENHRY and CDR2 SYGVKD. The CDR3 loop spans 13 amino acids. The junction had 0 bases not matched to a gene; V was cut back by 4 bases and J by 3 bases. CDR3 DNA sequence: TGTGCCATCAGTGGGACAGGGGACACTGAAGCTTTCTTT. It is translated as CAISGTGDTEAFF.

This clonotype was seen just once. The chain combines TRBV12-3 or TRBV12-4 with TRBJ2-1; TRBD1 or TRBD2 may be the D gene (7 bases each). V was trimmed by 7 bases and J by 7 bases, leaving 20 bases between them. The CDR3 length is 15 residues. The CDR3 spells CASTLRGGWTNEQFF. The CDR3, as DNA: TGTGCCAGCACTCTCAGGGGGGGATGGACAAATGAGCAGTTCTTC.